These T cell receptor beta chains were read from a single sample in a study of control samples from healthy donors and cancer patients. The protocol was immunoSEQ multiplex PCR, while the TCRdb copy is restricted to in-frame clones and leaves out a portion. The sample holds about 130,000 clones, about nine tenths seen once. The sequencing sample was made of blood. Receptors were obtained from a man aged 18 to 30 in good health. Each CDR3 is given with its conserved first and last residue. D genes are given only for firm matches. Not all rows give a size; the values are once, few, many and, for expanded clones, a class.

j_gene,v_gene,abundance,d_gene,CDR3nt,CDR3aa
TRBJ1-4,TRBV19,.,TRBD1,TGTGCCAGTAGTCTTGGGACAGGGGCTAATGAAAAACTGTTTTTT,CASSLGTGANEKLFF
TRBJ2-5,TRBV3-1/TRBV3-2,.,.,TGTGCCAGCAGCCAGGGGGCGGACCAAGAGACCCAGTACTTC,CASSQGADQETQYF
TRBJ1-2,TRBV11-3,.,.,TGTGCCAGCAGCTTAGGGACGGGACATAACTATGGCTACACCTTC,CASSLGTGHNYGYTF
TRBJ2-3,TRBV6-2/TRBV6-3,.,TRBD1,TGTGCCAGCAGTTCGACAGGGATTAGCACAGATACGCAGTATTTT,CASSSTGISTDTQYF
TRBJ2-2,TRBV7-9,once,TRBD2,TGTGCCAGCAGCCCGACTAGCGGGAGTCTATACCGCACCGGGGAGCTGTTTTTT,CASSPTSGSLYRTGELFF
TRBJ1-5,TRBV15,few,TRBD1,TGTGCCACCACACCGGGACAGGGGAATCAGCCCCAGCATTTT,CATTPGQGNQPQHF
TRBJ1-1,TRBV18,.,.,TGTGCCAGCTCCTCATCGAACACTGAAGCTTTCTTT,CASSSSNTEAFF
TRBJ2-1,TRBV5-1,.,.,TGCGCCAGCAGATTCGGACGGGATTTTTCCTACAATGAGCAGTTCTTC,CASRFGRDFSYNEQFF
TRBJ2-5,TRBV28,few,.,TGTGCCAGCATTGGGACTCCTCAAGAGACCCAGTACTTC,CASIGTPQETQYF
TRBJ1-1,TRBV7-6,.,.,TGTGCCAGCAGCTTAGGAAGGAACACTGAAGCTTTCTTT,CASSLGRNTEAFF
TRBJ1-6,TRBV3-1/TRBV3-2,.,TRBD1,TGTGCCAGCAGCCAAGAGACAGGGGTGTCACCCCTCCACTTT,CASSQETGVSPLHF
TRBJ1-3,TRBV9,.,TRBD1,TGTGCCAGCAGCCCGAGACAGGGGACGGACACCATATATTTT,CASSPRQGTDTIYF
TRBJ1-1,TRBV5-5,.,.,TGTGCCAGCAGCTTGGCCCTGGCAAATGGATACACTGAAGCTTTCTTT,CASSLALANGYTEAFF
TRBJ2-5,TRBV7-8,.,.,TGTGCCAGCAGCACCTTGGGGCCAAAAGAGACCCAGTACTTC,CASSTLGPKETQYF
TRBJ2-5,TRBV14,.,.,TGTGCCAGCAGCCAAGCCCACCTCGGGGAGACCCAGTACTTC,CASSQAHLGETQYF
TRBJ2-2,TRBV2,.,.,TGTGCCAGCAGGGGGATGACAAGGAACACCGGGGAGCTGTTTTTT,CASRGMTRNTGELFF
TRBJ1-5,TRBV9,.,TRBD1,TGTGCCAGCAGCATACAGGGGGCCGGACAGCCCCAGCATTTT,CASSIQGAGQPQHF
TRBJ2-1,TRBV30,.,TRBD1,TGTGCCTTGGGACAGGGGATTGAGCAGTTCTTC,CALGQGIEQFF
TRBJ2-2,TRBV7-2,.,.,TGTGCCAGCACCTCTAGGGGGGGCTTTAACACCGGGGAGCTGTTTTTT,CASTSRGGFNTGELFF
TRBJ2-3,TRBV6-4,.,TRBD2,TGTGCCAGCAGTGCGACTAGCGGGTCCACAGATACGCAGTATTTT,CASSATSGSTDTQYF
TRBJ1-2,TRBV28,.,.,TGTGCCAGCCTACACCAAACAGGGAAAGGGAGCTACACCTTC,CASLHQTGKGSYTF
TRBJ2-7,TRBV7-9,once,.,TGTGCCAGCAGCCGAGCAGGGCTCTACGAGCAGTACTTC,CASSRAGLYEQYF
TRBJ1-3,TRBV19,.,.,TGTGCCAGTAGTATGACCTGGAGCTCTGGAAACACCATATATTTT,CASSMTWSSGNTIYF